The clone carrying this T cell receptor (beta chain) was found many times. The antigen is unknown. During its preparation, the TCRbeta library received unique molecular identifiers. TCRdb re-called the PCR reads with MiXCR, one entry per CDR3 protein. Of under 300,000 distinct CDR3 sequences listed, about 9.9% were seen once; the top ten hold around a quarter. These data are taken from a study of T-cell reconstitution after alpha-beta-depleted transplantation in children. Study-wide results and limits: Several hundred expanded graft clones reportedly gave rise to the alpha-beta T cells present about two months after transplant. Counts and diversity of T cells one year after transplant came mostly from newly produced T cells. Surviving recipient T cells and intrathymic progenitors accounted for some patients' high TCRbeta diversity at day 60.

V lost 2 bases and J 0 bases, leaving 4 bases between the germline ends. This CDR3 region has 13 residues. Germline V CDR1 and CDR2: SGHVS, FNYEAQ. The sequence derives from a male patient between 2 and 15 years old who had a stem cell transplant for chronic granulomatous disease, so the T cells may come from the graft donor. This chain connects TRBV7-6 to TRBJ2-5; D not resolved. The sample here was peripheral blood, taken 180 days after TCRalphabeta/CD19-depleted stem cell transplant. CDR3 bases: TGTGCCAGCAGCTTATGGCACCAAGAGACCCAGTACTTC. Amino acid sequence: CASSLWHQETQYF.